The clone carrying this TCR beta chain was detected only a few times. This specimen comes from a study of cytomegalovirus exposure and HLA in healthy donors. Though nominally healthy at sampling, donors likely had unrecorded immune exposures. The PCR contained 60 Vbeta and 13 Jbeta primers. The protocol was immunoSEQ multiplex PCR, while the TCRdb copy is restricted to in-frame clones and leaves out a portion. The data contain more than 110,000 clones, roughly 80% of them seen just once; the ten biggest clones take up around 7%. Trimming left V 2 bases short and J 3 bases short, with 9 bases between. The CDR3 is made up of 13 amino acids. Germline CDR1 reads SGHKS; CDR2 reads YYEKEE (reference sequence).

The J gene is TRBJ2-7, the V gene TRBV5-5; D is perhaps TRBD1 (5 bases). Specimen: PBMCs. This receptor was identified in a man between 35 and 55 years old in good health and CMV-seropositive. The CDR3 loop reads CASSFRQSYEQYF. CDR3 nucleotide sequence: TGTGCCAGCAGCTTCAGACAGAGCTACGAGCAGTACTTC.